Listed here is a single TCR beta chain. The donors belonged to the roughly 110-subject validation cohort, separate from the 666-subject first cohort. This entry comes from a study of cytomegalovirus exposure and HLA in healthy donors. Sequencing used immunoSEQ multiplex PCR; TCRdb keeps in-frame clones, though not all of them. The sample has some 140,000 clones; around 83% are singletons. The sequencing sample was made of PBMCs. This TCR came from a human donor in good health.

Written as DNA, the CDR3 is TGCGCCAGCAGCTTGGAGCGCAATGAGCAGTTCTTC. Residues: CASSLERNEQFF. The V call is TRBV5-1, the J call TRBJ2-1, with D hard to call. The CDR3 has 12 amino acids. Germline CDR1 SGHRS, CDR2 YFSETQ. V lost 0 bases to trimming and J lost 6 bases, with 4 bases between them.